This T cell receptor (beta chain) was profiled in a study of T-cell reconstitution after alpha-beta-depleted transplantation in children (dated by TCRdb to about 2016). Regarding the complete study: The study quantitatively tracked T-cell immune reconstitution after TCRalphabeta/CD19-depleted allogeneic hematopoietic cell transplantation in children using TCR repertoire profiling.

What the study reported, not specific to this receptor: In some patients, the high TCRbeta diversity seen at day 60 was put down to recipient T cells and intrathymic progenitors that had survived conditioning. Over the following months the frequencies of hyperexpanded clones went down, and after one year T-cell counts and TCRbeta diversity were mostly credited to newly produced T cells. The apparently early alphabetaT-cell count recovery about two months after transplant was reportedly dependent on only several hundred rapidly expanded clones derived from non-depleted graft cells.

Turning to this clonotype: Its antigen remains undetermined. Per-base qualities were not stored, and no clone one base away is much larger.

Trimming costs V 1 base and J 2 bases, and their ends lie 6 bases apart. The germline V gene provides CDR1 SQVTM and CDR2 ANQGSEA. The CDR3 runs 12 amino acids, cysteine and phenylalanine included. The entry retains the CDR3 DNA only, 36 bases that are in frame from base 1. The label giving this sample's treatment or condition can be read as: allogeneic hematopoietic cell transplantation with graft depleted of TCRalphabeta T cells and CD19 B cells. TCRalphabeta/CD19-depleted allogeneic hematopoietic cell grafts were given to the transplant recipients, all of whom were children. Libraries came from PCR. For sequencing, an Illumina HiSeq 2500 was employed. TCR libraries were prepared with molecular barcoding, using unique molecular identifiers to normalize TCRbeta repertoire quantification. The public sequencing data were trimmed at Q25 with fastp and processed into clonotypes with MiXCR by TCRdb, which kept only in-frame beta chains. Every entry covers one CDR3 protein and lists the most common genes and DNA from its rows. Within this sample are hundreds of thousands of distinct CDR3 sequences, with more than 20% of them counted one time only. The ten largest clones take up roughly 15% of the sample.

The chain links TRBV29-1 with TRBJ2-7; no confident D gene assignment can be made. This clonotype originated in a boy less than two years old who had a stem cell transplant for acute myeloid leukemia, so the T cells may come from the graft donor. Sequences were derived from PBMCs, mostly from graft donor cells, sampled 360 days after TCRalphabeta/CD19-depleted stem cell transplant. The CDR3 protein is CSVEVSPYEQYF. The nucleotide sequence is given as TGCAGCGTTGAAGTCTCCCCCTACGAGCAGTACTTC.